One sample yielded the 25 T cell receptor beta chains listed below, sequenced in a study of CD8 T cells in Susac syndrome. Reverse transcription of 0.5 to 1 ug RNA was performed with random hexamers. MiXCR, run by TCRdb on the immunoSEQ multiplex PCR reads, gives a single entry per CDR3 protein. The table has around 99,000 distinct CDR3 sequences, roughly 95% seen once. The sample comprised CD4+ T cells from PBMCs. These receptors all come from a human donor in good health.

The V and J genes are TRBV4-2 and TRBJ2-1; 9 bases fit TRBD2. The CDR3 is 12 amino acids. V shed 4 bases and J 13 bases; nucleotides not matched to a gene: 5. The V gene's germline CDR1 is LGHNA and CDR2 YNFKEQ. The CDR3 here is CASSLSGRPQFF. The CDR3, as DNA: TGTGCCAGCAGCCTCAGCGGGAGGCCTCAGTTCTTC.

The rearrangement links TRBV29-1 to TRBJ2-5, with 13 bases lining up with TRBD2. V was clipped by 3 bases and J by 7 bases; unmatched bases: 2. In germline, CDR1 is SQVTM, CDR2 ANQGSEA. This CDR3 has 13 amino acids. The CDR3 protein is CSVDGTSGATQYF. CDR3 nucleotide sequence: TGCAGCGTTGATGGGACTAGCGGGGCGACCCAGTACTTC.

The chain employs TRBV12-3 or TRBV12-4 and TRBJ1-2; D is unresolved. V lost 0 bases and J 4 bases, leaving 9 bases between the germline ends. This CDR3 is built from 14 residues. The CDR3 is CASSLASVRYGYTF. The CDR3 DNA sequence: TGTGCCAGCAGTTTAGCCTCAGTGCGCTATGGCTACACCTTC.

The chain links TRBV15 to TRBJ2-3, with TRBD2 identical over 13 bases. Germline V gives CDR1 LNHNV, CDR2 YYDKDF (reference sequence). V lost 1 base to trimming and J lost 4 bases; unmatched junction nucleotides: 5. The CDR3 runs 17 residues. For the CDR3, the DNA is TGTGCCACCAGCAGAGTTACTAGCGGGGGGGCCCCAGATACGCAGTATTTT. Its protein product is CATSRVTSGGAPDTQYF.

The V and J genes are TRBV30 and TRBJ1-6, with D tentatively TRBD1 (6 bases). Germline V CDR1 and CDR2: GTSNPN, SVGIG (reference sequence). Trimming stripped 8 bases from V and 8 bases from J, with 16 bases between. This CDR3 has 13 residues. The CDR3 is CAGGEVLDSPLHF. CDR3 in DNA: TGTGCCGGGGGCGAGGTCCTGGATTCACCCCTCCACTTT.

The chain employs TRBV25-1 and TRBJ2-7; 8 nucleotides agree with TRBD1. Germline CDR1 is MGHDK and CDR2 is SYGVNS. The CDR3 totals 15 residues. V gave up 0 bases and J gave up 0 bases; unmatched junction bases: 1. This CDR3 reads CASSEYGQGSYEQYF. CDR3 nucleotides: TGTGCCAGCAGTGAATATGGACAGGGCTCCTACGAGCAGTACTTC.

A word on this clonotype: An end of the junction differs from the germline gene, which may be a read error. The V gene is TRBV7-7, the J gene TRBJ2-5; tentative D call: TRBD2 (6 bases). The CDR3 length is 15 residues. Germline CDR1 and CDR2: SSHAT and FNYEAQ (reference sequence). The CDR3 is CASSFYRGSQETQYF. DNA of the CDR3: TGTGCTAGCAGCTTTTATCGGGGGAGCCAAGAGACCCAGTACTTC.

This chain uses TRBV19 with TRBJ2-7; 9 positions match TRBD1. CDR1 LNHDA and CDR2 SQIVND come from the germline V gene (reference sequence). With V trimmed by 5 bases and J by 6 bases, 14 bases remained unmatched. This CDR3 contains 16 residues. This CDR3 is CASSSRIPGQGAEQYF. The CDR3 DNA follows: TGTGCCAGTAGTTCACGGATCCCGGGACAGGGTGCCGAGCAGTACTTC.

This chain links TRBV7-9 with TRBJ1-4, with D unclear. Germline values: CDR1 SEHNR, CDR2 FQNEAQ (reference sequence). Between the trimmed V and J ends, which lost 10 bases and 8 bases, there was a span of 8 bases. The CDR3 is 10 amino acids. This CDR3 reads CATRSEKLFF. The CDR3 coding sequence is TGTGCCACCAGATCCGAAAAACTGTTTTTT. The complete variable domain, with remaining parts taken from reference TRBV7-9 and TRBJ1-4, reads DTGVSQNPRHKITKRGQNVTFRCDPISEHNRLYWYRQTLGQGPEFLTYFQNEAQLEKSRLLSDRFSAERPKGSFSTLEIQRTEQGDSAMYLCATRSEKLFFGSGTQLSVL.

J is TRBJ2-3 and V is TRBV29-1, with D tentatively TRBD2 (5 bases). The CDR3 is 16 residues long. CDR1 and CDR2 from the germline V gene are SQVTM and ANQGSEA. V lost 0 bases to trimming and J lost 8 bases, with 21 bases between them. The DNA for the CDR3 is TGCAGCGTTGAAGAAGATCGGAGGAGCAAGTACGGTACGCAGTATTTT. Translating it yields CSVEEDRRSKYGTQYF.

The rearrangement links TRBV27 to TRBJ2-5, with D unclear. V was pared by 6 bases and J by 4 bases, with 12 bases between. This CDR3 has 13 amino acids. CDR1 MNHEY and CDR2 SMNVEV come from the germline V gene (reference sequence). This CDR3 reads CASRRLARETQYF. CDR3 nucleotide sequence: TGTGCCAGCAGAAGACTCGCCCGAGAGACCCAGTACTTC.

V gene TRBV24-1 combines with J gene TRBJ1-2; D is possibly TRBD1 (5 bases). Trimming took 4 bases from V and 4 from J, leaving 15 bases between them. The CDR3 totals 15 residues. Germline loops: CDR1 KGHDR, CDR2 SFDVKD. CDR3 region: CATSEGTEGGYGYTF. The DNA for the CDR3 is TGTGCCACCAGTGAGGGGACGGAGGGCGGCTATGGCTACACCTTC.

The rearrangement links TRBV30 to TRBJ2-6; D ambiguous. Germline V CDR1 and CDR2: GTSNPN, SVGIG (reference sequence). V gave up 0 bases and J gave up 0 bases, with 21 bases separating them. This CDR3 comprises 20 residues. The CDR3 here is CAWSVRNIDRGASGANVLTF. The CDR3 DNA reads TGTGCCTGGAGTGTACGAAATATCGACCGTGGCGCCTCTGGGGCCAACGTCCTGACTTTC.

The chain is built from TRBV2 and TRBJ2-7, with TRBD1 matching 7 bases. V lost 8 bases, J lost 4 bases, and 17 bases stayed unmatched. This CDR3 is built from 16 residues. Germline V gene lookup returns CDR1 SNHLY and CDR2 FYNNEI. The CDR3, as DNA: TGTGCCAGCTCCGTACTCCCGACAGGGATCACTTACGAGCAGTACTTC. Its translation is CASSVLPTGITYEQYF.

The CDR3 nucleotides read TGTGCCATCAGTGAGTCGGGAACCGGTGGAAACACCATATATTTT. Its protein is CAISESGTGGNTIYF. The J gene is TRBJ1-3, the V gene TRBV10-3; D gene ambiguous. This CDR3 is 15 amino acids long. Between the trimmed V and J ends, which lost 0 bases and 3 bases, there was a span of 9 bases. Germline V lookup: CDR1 ENHRY, CDR2 SYGVKD.

The CDR3 here is CASNRMANEKLFF. CDR3 sequence (DNA): TGTGCCAGCAATCGCATGGCTAATGAAAAACTGTTTTTT. The rearrangement links TRBV2 to TRBJ1-4; D gene ambiguous. Germline CDR1 and CDR2: SNHLY and FYNNEI. This CDR3 comprises 13 residues. V lost 7 bases and J 3 bases, leaving 9 bases between the germline ends.

The chain couples TRBV29-1 to TRBJ1-1; weak D call: TRBD1 (5 bases). Trimming stripped 1 base from V and 1 base from J, with 13 bases between. The CDR3 is 15 residues long. CDR1 and CDR2 from the germline V gene are SQVTM and ANQGSEA. The CDR3 DNA is TGCAGCGTTGAAGGGGGCGGCGTGAAGAACACTGAAGCTTTCTTT. It codes for CSVEGGGVKNTEAFF.

J is TRBJ2-2 and V is TRBV7-2; 13 bases line up with TRBD2. Germline CDR1 is SGHTA and CDR2 is FQGNSA. The V and J ends lost 6 bases and 4 bases, in that order; junction bases with no gene match: 8. The CDR3 is 17 amino acids. The CDR3 here is CASSSPTSGRITGELFF. Here the CDR3 DNA reads TGTGCCAGCAGTTCCCCGACTAGCGGGAGGATCACCGGGGAGCTGTTTTTT.

J is TRBJ2-7 and V is TRBV11-3; D not resolved. There are 14 residues in the CDR3. V lost 0 bases and J lost 3, with 9 bases in between. Germline V gene data show CDR1 as SGHNT and CDR2 as YENEEA. DNA of the CDR3: TGTGCCAGCAGCTTAGAAAGTAGAAGCTACGAGCAGTACTTC. Protein: CASSLESRSYEQYF.

V usage is TRBV4-3 and J usage is TRBJ1-4; D is unclear. Germline-derived CDR1 and CDR2 are LGHNA and YSLEER. This CDR3 has 14 residues. Trimming shortened V by 0 bases and J by 4 bases, and 6 bases separated the two germline ends. The CDR3 bases are TGCGCCAGCAGCCAAGATAACAGTAATGAAAAACTGTTTTTT. Its translation is CASSQDNSNEKLFF.

The rearrangement links TRBV6-2 or TRBV6-3 to TRBJ2-5; no clear D gene. Trimming removed 5 bases at V and 4 bases at J, with 17 bases between. Germline V lookup: CDR1 MNHEY, CDR2 SVGEGT. The CDR3 runs to 15 residues. The CDR3 DNA follows: TGTGCCAGCAGTCCGGCCGTCCTGAGGCGAGAGACCCAGTACTTC. Protein sequence: CASSPAVLRRETQYF.

This chain connects TRBV28 to TRBJ2-7; 7 positions match TRBD1. CDR3 length: 11 amino acids. Germline CDR1 and CDR2: MDHEN and SYDVKM. The junction had 6 bases not matched to a gene; V was cut back by 10 bases and J by 6 bases. The CDR3, as DNA: TGTGCCACCTCGACAGGGTTCGAGCAGTACTTC. This gives the protein CATSTGFEQYF.

This clonotype was seen a handful of times. The rearrangement links TRBV20-1 to TRBJ2-1; 8 bases are shared with TRBD2. V dropped 4 bases and J dropped 4; count of bases not matched to a gene: 3. The CDR3 covers 13 residues. Germline V gene data show CDR1 as DFQATT and CDR2 as SNEGSKA (reference sequence). In DNA, the CDR3 is TGCAGTGCTACTAGCGGGTCATACAATGAGCAGTTCTTC. Protein product: CSATSGSYNEQFF.

The genes are TRBV12-3 or TRBV12-4 and TRBJ2-5; D is possibly TRBD1 or TRBD2 (5 bases each). The CDR3 length is 15 residues. V shed 5 bases and J shed 5 bases, with 18 bases lying between them. The chain's CDR3 is CASSIQDYGAETQYF. In DNA form, the CDR3 reads TGTGCCAGCAGTATACAGGATTACGGGGCGGAGACCCAGTACTTC.

CDR3 bases: TGCAGCGTTGGCGGGACGGGTGGAAACACCATATATTTT. It specifies CSVGGTGGNTIYF. The V call is TRBV29-1, the J call TRBJ1-3; perhaps TRBD1 as D (5 bases). Looked up from germline, CDR1 is SQVTM and CDR2 is ANQGSEA. V lost 4 bases, J lost 3 bases, and 10 bases lay in between. This CDR3 is built from 13 residues.